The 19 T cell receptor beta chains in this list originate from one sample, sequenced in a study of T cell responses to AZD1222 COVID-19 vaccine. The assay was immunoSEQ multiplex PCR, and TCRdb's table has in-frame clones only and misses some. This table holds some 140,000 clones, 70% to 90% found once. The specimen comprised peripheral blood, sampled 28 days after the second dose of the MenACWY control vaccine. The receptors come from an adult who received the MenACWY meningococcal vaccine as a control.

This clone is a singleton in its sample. CDR3 sequence reads: CASSFTGAGTYNEQFF. As DNA, the CDR3 is TGCGCCAGCAGCTTTACTGGGGCGGGAACTTACAATGAGCAGTTCTTC. The chain uses TRBV5-1 and TRBJ2-1; D might be TRBD2 (6 bases). This CDR3 spans 16 amino acids. V lost 2 bases to trimming and J lost 4 bases, with 16 bases between them. Germline V CDR1 and CDR2: SGHRS, YFSETQ.

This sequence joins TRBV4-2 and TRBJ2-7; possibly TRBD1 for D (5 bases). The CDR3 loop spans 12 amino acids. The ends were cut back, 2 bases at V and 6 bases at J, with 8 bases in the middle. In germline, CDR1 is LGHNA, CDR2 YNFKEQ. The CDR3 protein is CASSQQGGEQYF. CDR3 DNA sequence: TGTGCCAGCAGCCAACAGGGCGGCGAGCAGTACTTC.

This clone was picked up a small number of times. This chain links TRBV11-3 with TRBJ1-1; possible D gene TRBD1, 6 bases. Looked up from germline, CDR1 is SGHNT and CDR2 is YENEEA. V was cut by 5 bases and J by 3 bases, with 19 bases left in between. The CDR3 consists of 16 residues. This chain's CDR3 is CASSTRQVLSYTEAFF. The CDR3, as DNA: TGTGCCAGCAGCACTCGACAGGTGTTAAGTTACACTGAAGCTTTCTTT.

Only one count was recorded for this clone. CDR3 region: CATSDFRRAFTGELFF. For the CDR3, the DNA is TGTGCCACCAGTGATTTTCGCCGGGCCTTCACCGGGGAGCTGTTTTTT. This chain joins TRBV24-1 and TRBJ2-2, with unresolved D. CDR1 and CDR2 from the germline V gene are KGHDR and SFDVKD. CDR3 length equals 16 residues. V lost 1 base, J lost 4 bases, and 12 bases lay in between.

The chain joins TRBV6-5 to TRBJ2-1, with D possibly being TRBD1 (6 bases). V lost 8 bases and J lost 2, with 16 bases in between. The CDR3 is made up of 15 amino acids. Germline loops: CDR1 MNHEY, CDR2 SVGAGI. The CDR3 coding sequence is TGTGCCAGCTCCCCTGGGGGCAGGACCTACAATGAGCAGTTCTTC. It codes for CASSPGGRTYNEQFF.

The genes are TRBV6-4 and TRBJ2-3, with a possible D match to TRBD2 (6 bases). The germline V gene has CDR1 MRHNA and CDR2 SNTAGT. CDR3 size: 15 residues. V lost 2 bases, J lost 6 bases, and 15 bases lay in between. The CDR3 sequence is CASSDGPEGGDTQYF. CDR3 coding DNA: TGTGCCAGCAGTGACGGGCCTGAAGGAGGGGATACGCAGTATTTT.

CDR3 nucleotides: TGTGCCAGCAGTTTCGGGACAGGGAGGGGATACAATGAGCAGTTCTTC. Residues: CASSFGTGRGYNEQFF. The chain links TRBV28 to TRBJ2-1; 9 bases are shared with TRBD1. The CDR3 has 16 amino acids. J gave up 4 bases and V 3 bases, and 7 bases lay outside the gene matches. CDR1 and CDR2 from the germline V gene are MDHEN and SYDVKM.

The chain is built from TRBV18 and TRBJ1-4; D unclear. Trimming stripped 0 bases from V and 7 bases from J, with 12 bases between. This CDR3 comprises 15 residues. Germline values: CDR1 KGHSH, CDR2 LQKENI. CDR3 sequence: CASSPPTQGSEKLFF. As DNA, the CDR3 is TGTGCCAGCTCACCACCCACCCAAGGAAGTGAAAAACTGTTTTTT.

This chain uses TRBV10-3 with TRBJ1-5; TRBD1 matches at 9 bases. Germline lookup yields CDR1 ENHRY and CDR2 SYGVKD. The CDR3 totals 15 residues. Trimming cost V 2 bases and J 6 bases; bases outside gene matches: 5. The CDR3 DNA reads TGTGCCATCAGTGAGCTGGGACAGGGTGCTCAGCCCCAGCATTTT. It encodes CAISELGQGAQPQHF.

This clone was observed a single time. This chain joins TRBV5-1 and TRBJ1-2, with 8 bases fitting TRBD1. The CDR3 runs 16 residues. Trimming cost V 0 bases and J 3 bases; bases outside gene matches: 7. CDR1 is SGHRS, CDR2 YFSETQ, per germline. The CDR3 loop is CASSLGIPGQDYGYTF. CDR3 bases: TGCGCCAGCAGCTTGGGTATTCCGGGACAGGACTATGGCTACACCTTC.

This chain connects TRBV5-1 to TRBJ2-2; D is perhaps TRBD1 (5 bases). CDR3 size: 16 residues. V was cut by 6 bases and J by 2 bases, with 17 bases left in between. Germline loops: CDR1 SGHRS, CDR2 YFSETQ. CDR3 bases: TGCGCCAGCAACAGTGGTGGCAGGGTCAACACCGGGGAGCTGTTTTTT. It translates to CASNSGGRVNTGELFF.

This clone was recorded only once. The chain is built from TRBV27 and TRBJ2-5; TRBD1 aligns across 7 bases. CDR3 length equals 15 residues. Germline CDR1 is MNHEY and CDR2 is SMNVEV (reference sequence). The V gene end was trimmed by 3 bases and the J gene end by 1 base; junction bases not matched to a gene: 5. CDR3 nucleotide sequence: TGTGCCAGCAGTTTCGTAAGACAGGGCCAAGAGACCCAGTACTTC. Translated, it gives CASSFVRQGQETQYF.

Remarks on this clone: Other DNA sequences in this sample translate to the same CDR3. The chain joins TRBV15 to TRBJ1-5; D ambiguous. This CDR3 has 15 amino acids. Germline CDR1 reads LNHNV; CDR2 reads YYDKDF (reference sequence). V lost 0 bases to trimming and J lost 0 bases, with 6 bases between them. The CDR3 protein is CATSRDRGSNQPQHF. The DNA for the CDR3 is TGTGCCACCAGCAGAGATCGTGGTAGCAATCAGCCCCAGCATTTT. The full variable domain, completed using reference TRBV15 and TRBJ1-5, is DAMVIQNPRYQVTQFGKPVTLSCSQTLNHNVMYWYQQKSSQAPKLLFHYYDKDFNNEADTPDNFQSRRPNTSFCFLDIRSPGLGDTAMYLCATSRDRGSNQPQHFGDGTRLSIL.

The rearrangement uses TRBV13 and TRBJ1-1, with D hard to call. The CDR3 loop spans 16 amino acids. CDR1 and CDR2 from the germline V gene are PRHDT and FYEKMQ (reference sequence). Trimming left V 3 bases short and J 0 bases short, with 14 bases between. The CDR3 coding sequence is TGTGCCAGCAGCTTTGGGGTCATCGGCTTGAACACTGAAGCTTTCTTT. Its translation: CASSFGVIGLNTEAFF.

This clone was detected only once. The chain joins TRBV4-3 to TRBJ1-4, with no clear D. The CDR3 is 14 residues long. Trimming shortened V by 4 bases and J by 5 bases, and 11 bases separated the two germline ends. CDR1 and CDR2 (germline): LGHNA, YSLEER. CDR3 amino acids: CASSLQVFNEKLFF. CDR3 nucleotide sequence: TGCGCCAGCAGCCTTCAGGTCTTCAATGAAAAACTGTTTTTT.

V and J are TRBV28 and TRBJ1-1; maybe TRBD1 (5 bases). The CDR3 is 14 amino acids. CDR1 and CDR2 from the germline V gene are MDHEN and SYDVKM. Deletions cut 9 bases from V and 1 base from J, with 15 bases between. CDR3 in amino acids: CASILGRQNTEAFF. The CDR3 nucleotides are TGTGCCAGTATCCTGGGACGGCAGAACACTGAAGCTTTCTTT.

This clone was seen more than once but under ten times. Here the CDR3 reads CASSLWREDSPLHF. For the CDR3, the DNA is TGTGCCAGCAGCTTGTGGAGAGAGGATTCACCCCTCCACTTT. The V and J genes are TRBV11-2 and TRBJ1-6, with unresolved D. Germline CDR1 reads SGHAT; CDR2 reads FQNNGV. This CDR3 is 14 amino acids long. Between the trimmed V and J ends, which lost 3 bases and 8 bases, there was a span of 11 bases.

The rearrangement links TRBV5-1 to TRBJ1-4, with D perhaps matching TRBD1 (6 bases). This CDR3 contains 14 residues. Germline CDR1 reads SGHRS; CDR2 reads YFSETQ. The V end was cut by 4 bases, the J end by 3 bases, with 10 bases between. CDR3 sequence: CASSLQGPNEKLFF. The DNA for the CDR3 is TGCGCCAGCAGCCTACAGGGCCCTAATGAAAAACTGTTTTTT. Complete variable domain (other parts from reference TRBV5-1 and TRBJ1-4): KAGVTQTPRYLIKTRGQQVTLSCSPISGHRSVSWYQQTPGQGLQFLFEYFSETQRNKGNFPGRFSGRQFSNSRSEMNVSTLELGDSALYLCASSLQGPNEKLFFGSGTQLSVL.

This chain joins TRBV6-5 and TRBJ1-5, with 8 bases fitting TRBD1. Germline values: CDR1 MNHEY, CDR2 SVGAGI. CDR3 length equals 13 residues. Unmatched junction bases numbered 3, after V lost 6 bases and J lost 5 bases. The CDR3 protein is CASSDRGYQPQHF. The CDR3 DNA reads TGTGCCAGCAGCGACAGGGGCTATCAGCCCCAGCATTTT.